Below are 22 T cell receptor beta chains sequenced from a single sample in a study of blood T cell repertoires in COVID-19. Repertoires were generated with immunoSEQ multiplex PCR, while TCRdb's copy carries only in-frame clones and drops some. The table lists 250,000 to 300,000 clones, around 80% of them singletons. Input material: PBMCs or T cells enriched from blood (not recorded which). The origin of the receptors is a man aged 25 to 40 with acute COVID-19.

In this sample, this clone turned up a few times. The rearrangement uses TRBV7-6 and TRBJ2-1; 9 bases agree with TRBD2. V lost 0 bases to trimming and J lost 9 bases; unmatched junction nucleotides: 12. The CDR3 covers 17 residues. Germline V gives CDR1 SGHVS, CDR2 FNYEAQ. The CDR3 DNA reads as TGTGCCAGCAGCTTAGCTCAGGGGCGCGGGAGGGGCCCTGAGCAGTTCTTC. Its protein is CASSLAQGRGRGPEQFF. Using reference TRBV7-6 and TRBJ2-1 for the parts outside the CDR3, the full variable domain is GAGVSQSPRYKVTKRGQDVALRCDPISGHVSLYWYRQALGQGPEFLTYFNYEAQQDKSGLPNDRFSAERPEGSISTLTIQRTEQRDSAMYRCASSLAQGRGRGPEQFFGPGTRLTVL.

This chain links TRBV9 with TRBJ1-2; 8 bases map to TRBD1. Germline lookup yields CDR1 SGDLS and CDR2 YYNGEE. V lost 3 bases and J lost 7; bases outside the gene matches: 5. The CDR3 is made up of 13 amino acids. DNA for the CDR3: TGTGCCAGCAGCGCCGACAGGGGTCTTGGCTACACCTTC. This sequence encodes CASSADRGLGYTF.

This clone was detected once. CDR3 protein: CASSLAQGYNSPLHF. The DNA for the CDR3 is TGTGCCAGCAGCTTAGCACAGGGGTATAATTCACCCCTCCACTTT. The J gene is TRBJ1-6, the V gene TRBV7-8; 7 bases fit TRBD1. J gave up 4 bases and V 0 bases, and 0 bases lay outside the gene matches. Germline values: CDR1 SGHVS, CDR2 FQNEAQ. The CDR3 sequence is 15 residues long.

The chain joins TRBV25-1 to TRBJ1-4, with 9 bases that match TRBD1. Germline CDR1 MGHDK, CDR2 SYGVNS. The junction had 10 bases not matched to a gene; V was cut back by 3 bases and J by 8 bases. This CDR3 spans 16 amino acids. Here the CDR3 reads CASSDQLRTGEEKLFF. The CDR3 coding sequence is TGTGCCAGCAGTGATCAATTGAGGACAGGGGAGGAAAAACTGTTTTTT.

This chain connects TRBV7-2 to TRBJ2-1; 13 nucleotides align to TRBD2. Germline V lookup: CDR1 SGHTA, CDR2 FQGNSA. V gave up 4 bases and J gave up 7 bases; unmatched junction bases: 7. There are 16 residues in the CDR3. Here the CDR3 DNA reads TGTGCCAGCAGCTCAACTAGCGGGAGGGCCCCGAATGAGCAGTTCTTC. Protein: CASSSTSGRAPNEQFF.

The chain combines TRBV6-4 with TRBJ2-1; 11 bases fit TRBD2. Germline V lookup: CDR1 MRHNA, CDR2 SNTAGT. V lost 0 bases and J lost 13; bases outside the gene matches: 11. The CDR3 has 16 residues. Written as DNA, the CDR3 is TGTGCCAGCAGTGACTCGGTCGGGGTAGCGGGAGGGCCTCAGTTCTTC. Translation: CASSDSVGVAGGPQFF.

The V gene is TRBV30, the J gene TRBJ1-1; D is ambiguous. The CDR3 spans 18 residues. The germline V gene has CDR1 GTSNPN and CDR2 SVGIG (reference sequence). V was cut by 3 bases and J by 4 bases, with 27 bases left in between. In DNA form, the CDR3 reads TGTGCCTGGAGCCCGCCCTGGCAGGTTATTCCGGCGAGCACTGAAGCTTTCTTT. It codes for CAWSPPWQVIPASTEAFF.

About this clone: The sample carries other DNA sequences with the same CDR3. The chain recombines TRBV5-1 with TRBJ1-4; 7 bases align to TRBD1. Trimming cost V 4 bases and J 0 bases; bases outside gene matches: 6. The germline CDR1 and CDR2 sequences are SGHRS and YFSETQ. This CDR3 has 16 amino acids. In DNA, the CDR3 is TGCGCCAGCAGCCTCGGGACAGTCGCAACTAATGAAAAACTGTTTTTT. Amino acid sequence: CASSLGTVATNEKLFF.

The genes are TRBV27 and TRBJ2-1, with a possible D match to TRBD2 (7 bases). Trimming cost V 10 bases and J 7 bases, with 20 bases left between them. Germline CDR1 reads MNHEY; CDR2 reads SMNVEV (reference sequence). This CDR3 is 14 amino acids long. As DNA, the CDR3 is TGTGCCACCCTCGGCACAGGGAGGGGAAATGAGCAGTTCTTC. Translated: CATLGTGRGNEQFF.

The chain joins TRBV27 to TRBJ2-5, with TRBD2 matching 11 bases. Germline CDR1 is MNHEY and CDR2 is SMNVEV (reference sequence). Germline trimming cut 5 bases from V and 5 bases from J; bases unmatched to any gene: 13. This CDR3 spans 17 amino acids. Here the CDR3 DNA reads TGTGCCAGCAGTCCGCAGGGGCTAGCGGGAGGCGGGGAGACCCAGTACTTC. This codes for CASSPQGLAGGGETQYF.

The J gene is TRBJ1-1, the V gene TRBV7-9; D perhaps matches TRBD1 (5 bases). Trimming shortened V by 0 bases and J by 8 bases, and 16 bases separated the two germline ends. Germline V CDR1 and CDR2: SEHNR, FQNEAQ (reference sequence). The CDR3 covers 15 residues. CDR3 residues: CASSLAPQETEEAFF. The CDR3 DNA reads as TGTGCCAGCAGCTTAGCTCCACAAGAGACAGAAGAAGCTTTCTTT.

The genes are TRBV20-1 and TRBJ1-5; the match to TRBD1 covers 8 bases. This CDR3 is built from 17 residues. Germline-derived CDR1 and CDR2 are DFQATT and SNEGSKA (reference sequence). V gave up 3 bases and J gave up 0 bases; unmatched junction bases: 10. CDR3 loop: CSASRDRGHDSNQPQHF. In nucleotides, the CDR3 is TGCAGTGCTAGTCGAGACAGGGGACATGATAGCAATCAGCCCCAGCATTTT.

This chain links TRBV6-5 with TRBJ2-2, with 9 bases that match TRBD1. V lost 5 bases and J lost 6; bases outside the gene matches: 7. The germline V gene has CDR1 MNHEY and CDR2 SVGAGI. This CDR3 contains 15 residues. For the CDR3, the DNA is TGTGCCAGCAGTCTGGGACAGGGTAACGCCGGGGAGCTGTTTTTT. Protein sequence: CASSLGQGNAGELFF.

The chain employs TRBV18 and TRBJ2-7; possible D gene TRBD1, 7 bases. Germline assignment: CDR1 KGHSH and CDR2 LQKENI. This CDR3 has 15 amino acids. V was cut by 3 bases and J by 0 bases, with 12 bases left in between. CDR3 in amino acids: CASSPQGGSSYEQYV. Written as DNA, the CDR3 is TGTGCCAGCTCACCGCAGGGGGGAAGCTCCTACGAGCAGTACGTC.

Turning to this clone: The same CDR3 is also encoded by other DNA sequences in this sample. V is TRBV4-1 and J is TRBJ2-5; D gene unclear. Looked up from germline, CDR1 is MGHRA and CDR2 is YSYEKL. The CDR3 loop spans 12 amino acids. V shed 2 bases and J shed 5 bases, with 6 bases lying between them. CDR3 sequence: CASSQPRETQYF. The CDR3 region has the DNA TGCGCCAGCAGCCAACCTAGGGAGACCCAGTACTTC.

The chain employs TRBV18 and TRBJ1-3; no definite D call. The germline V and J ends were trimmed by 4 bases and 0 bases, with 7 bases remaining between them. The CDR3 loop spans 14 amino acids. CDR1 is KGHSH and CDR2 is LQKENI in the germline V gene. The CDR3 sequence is CASSRDNSGNTIYF. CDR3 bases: TGTGCCAGCTCACGAGACAACTCTGGAAACACCATATATTTT.

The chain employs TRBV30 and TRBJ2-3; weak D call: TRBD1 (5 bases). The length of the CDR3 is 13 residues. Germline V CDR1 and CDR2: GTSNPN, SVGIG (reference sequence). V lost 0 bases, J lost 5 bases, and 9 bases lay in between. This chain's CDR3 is CAWSVRRGDTQYF. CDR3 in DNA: TGTGCCTGGAGTGTACGAAGGGGAGATACGCAGTATTTT.

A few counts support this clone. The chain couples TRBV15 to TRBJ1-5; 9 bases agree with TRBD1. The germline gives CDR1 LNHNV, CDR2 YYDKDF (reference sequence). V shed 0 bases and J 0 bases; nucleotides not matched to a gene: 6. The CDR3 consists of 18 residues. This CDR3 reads CATSRDWTGDYSNQPQHF. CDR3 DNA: TGTGCCACCAGCAGAGACTGGACAGGGGATTATAGCAATCAGCCCCAGCATTTT.

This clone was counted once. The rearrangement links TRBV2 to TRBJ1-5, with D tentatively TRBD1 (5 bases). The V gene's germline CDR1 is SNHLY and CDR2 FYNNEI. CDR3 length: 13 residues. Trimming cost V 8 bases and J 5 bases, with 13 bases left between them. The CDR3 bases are TGTGCCAGCCGACCAGGGAACTATCAGCCCCAGCATTTT. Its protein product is CASRPGNYQPQHF.

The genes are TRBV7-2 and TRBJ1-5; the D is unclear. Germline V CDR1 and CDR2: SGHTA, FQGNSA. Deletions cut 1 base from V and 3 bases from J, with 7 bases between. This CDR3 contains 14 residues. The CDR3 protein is CASSLGAFNQPQHF. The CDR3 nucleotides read TGTGCCAGCAGCTTAGGAGCGTTCAATCAGCCCCAGCATTTT.

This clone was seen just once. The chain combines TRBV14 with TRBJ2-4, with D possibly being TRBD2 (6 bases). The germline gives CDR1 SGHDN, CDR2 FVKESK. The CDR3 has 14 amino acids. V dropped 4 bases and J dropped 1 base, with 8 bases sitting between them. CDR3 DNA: TGTGCCAGCAGCCTTGGGGGGGCCAAAAACATTCAGTACTTC. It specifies CASSLGGAKNIQYF.

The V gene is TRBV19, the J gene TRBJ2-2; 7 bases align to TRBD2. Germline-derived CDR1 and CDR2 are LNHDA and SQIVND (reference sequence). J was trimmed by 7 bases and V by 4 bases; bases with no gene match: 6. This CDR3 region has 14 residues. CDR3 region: CASSSGSGGGELFF. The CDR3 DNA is TGTGCCAGTAGTAGCGGGAGCGGTGGCGGGGAGCTGTTTTTT.